The 14 T cell receptor beta chains given below trace back to one sample, sequenced in a study of T cells after yellow fever vaccination. In TCRdb, the 5' RACE reads were re-called with MiXCR into one record per CDR3 protein. Altogether around 320,000 distinct CDR3 sequences are present, approximately 10% being singletons, with the ten largest covering 3% to 3.5%. The specimen was CD4+ T cells sorted from PBMCs, collected 5 days after the yellow fever booster vaccination. The receptors derive from a man younger than 35 who received the YFV17D yellow fever vaccine.

The chain uses TRBV7-9 and TRBJ1-4; perhaps TRBD1 as D (6 bases). The germline gives CDR1 SEHNR, CDR2 FQNEAQ (reference sequence). This CDR3 has 15 amino acids. Trimming cost V 3 bases and J 4 bases, with 12 bases left between them. The CDR3 sequence: CASSFDRSFNEKLFF. Written as DNA, the CDR3 is TGTGCCAGCAGCTTCGACAGGTCCTTTAATGAAAAACTGTTTTTT.

This clonotype was detected ten times or more. This sequence joins TRBV25-1 and TRBJ1-2; the match to TRBD1 covers 7 bases. The J segment lost 10 bases and the V segment lost 2 bases, leaving 13 bases of the junction unmatched. The V gene's germline CDR1 is MGHDK and CDR2 SYGVNS. The CDR3 length is 15 residues. The CDR3 is CASSEMFRQGKVYTF. CDR3 sequence (DNA): TGTGCCAGCAGTGAAATGTTTCGACAGGGAAAGGTCTACACCTTC.

This chain connects TRBV20-1 to TRBJ2-1; D call uncertain. The germline V and J ends were trimmed by 2 bases and 2 bases, with 10 bases remaining between them. The germline V gene has CDR1 DFQATT and CDR2 SNEGSKA (reference sequence). The CDR3 sequence is 14 residues long. CDR3 protein: CSARLTATYNEQFF. In nucleotides, the CDR3 is TGCAGTGCTAGATTAACCGCTACCTACAATGAGCAGTTCTTC.

V gene TRBV5-6 combines with J gene TRBJ2-3, with a tentative D call TRBD1 (5 bases). Germline CDR1 SGHDT, CDR2 YYEEEE. V was clipped by 2 bases and J by 2 bases, with 15 bases between them. CDR3 length: 16 amino acids. The CDR3 protein is CASSLLGRENTDTQYF. The CDR3 bases are TGTGCCAGCAGCTTACTCGGCAGGGAAAACACAGATACGCAGTATTTT.

This clonotype was recorded at least ten times. The chain employs TRBV9 and TRBJ2-6, with D unclear. Trimming stripped 4 bases from V and 4 bases from J, with 18 bases between. The CDR3 runs 17 residues. In germline, CDR1 is SGDLS, CDR2 YYNGEE. CDR3 bases: TGTGCCAGCAGCACCAGGACCCTAAGGTCCGGGGCCAACGTCCTGACTTTC. Encoded protein: CASSTRTLRSGANVLTF.

With respect to this clonotype: At one end, the junction sequence differs from germline, possibly due to a read error. The gene calls are TRBV12-3 or TRBV12-4 and TRBJ1-2; TRBD1 agrees at 7 bases. CDR3 length equals 11 residues. The CDR3 bases are TGTGCCAGCAGTGAGCAGGGGGGCTGCACCTTC. Amino acids: CASSEQGGCTF.

Only a few counts were recorded for this clonotype. The rearrangement uses TRBV7-8 and TRBJ2-2; 7 bases fit TRBD1. The CDR3 has 15 residues. V lost 5 bases, J lost 4 bases, and 7 bases stayed unmatched. Germline loops: CDR1 SGHVS, CDR2 FQNEAQ. The CDR3 DNA is TGTGCCAGCAGCAATCGACAGGGCGGCACCGGGGAGCTGTTTTTT. Protein product: CASSNRQGGTGELFF. The variable domain in full, with the rest retrieved from reference TRBV7-8 and TRBJ2-2, is GAGVSQSPRYKVAKRGQDVALRCDPISGHVSLFWYQQALGQGPEFLTYFQNEAQLDKSGLPSDRFFAERPEGSVSTLKIQRTQQEDSAVYLCASSNRQGGTGELFFGEGSRLTVL.

The chain uses TRBV29-1 and TRBJ1-2; D is possibly TRBD1 (5 bases). Germline values: CDR1 SQVTM, CDR2 ANQGSEA. The CDR3 length is 15 residues. This chain's CDR3 is CRAPPGANSNYGYTF. The DNA of the CDR3 is TGCAGAGCTCCTCCCGGGGCCAATTCTAACTATGGCTACACCTTC.

The rearrangement uses TRBV19 and TRBJ2-1, with D tentatively TRBD2 (7 bases). The CDR3 spans 18 residues. V was clipped by 6 bases and J by 4 bases, with 25 bases between them. Looked up from germline, CDR1 is LNHDA and CDR2 is SQIVND (reference sequence). The CDR3 bases are TGTGCCAGTAGAGCCGGGACATCGGGGGGTGAGGCTTACAATGAGCAGTTCTTC. The encoded protein is CASRAGTSGGEAYNEQFF.

There are a few counts of this clonotype. The chain employs TRBV5-1 and TRBJ2-3; TRBD1 matches 7 bases. With 3 bases clipped from V and 6 bases from J, the junction kept 4 bases outside the gene matches. Germline assignment: CDR1 SGHRS and CDR2 YFSETQ. CDR3 size: 13 residues. The CDR3 reads CASSWETGDTQYF. Written as DNA, the CDR3 is TGCGCCAGCAGCTGGGAGACAGGGGATACGCAGTATTTT.

This chain uses TRBV9 with TRBJ2-5; 8 bases are shared with TRBD1. This CDR3 contains 15 residues. J gave up 5 bases and V 0 bases, and 6 bases lay outside the gene matches. CDR1 and CDR2 from the germline V gene are SGDLS and YYNGEE. CDR3 region: CASSVAPGGRETQYF. The CDR3 nucleotides are TGTGCCAGCAGCGTAGCCCCAGGGGGCAGGGAGACCCAGTACTTC.

This clonotype was seen repeatedly, ten times or more. J is TRBJ1-2 and V is TRBV11-2; 9 positions agree with TRBD1. The germline V gene has CDR1 SGHAT and CDR2 FQNNGV. J was trimmed by 6 bases and V by 4 bases; bases with no gene match: 3. This CDR3 region has 13 residues. DNA for the CDR3: TGTGCCAGCAGCTGGGGACAGGGTGATGGCTACACCTTC. This codes for CASSWGQGDGYTF. Together with reference TRBV11-2 and TRBJ1-2, the CDR3 gives the full variable domain: EAGVAQSPRYKIIEKRQSVAFWCNPISGHATLYWYQQILGQGPKLLIQFQNNGVVDDSQLPKDRFSAERLKGVDSTLKIQPAKLEDSAVYLCASSWGQGDGYTFGSGTRLTVV.

This clonotype has ten or more counts. The chain combines TRBV7-2 with TRBJ1-5, with D perhaps matching TRBD1 (5 bases). The germline CDR1 and CDR2 sequences are SGHTA and FQGNSA. This CDR3 spans 15 amino acids. V was cut by 1 base and J by 5 bases, with 12 bases left in between. CDR3 in amino acids: CASSLEGRVDQPQHF. CDR3 coding DNA: TGTGCCAGCAGCTTAGAGGGGAGAGTGGATCAGCCCCAGCATTTT.

The chain recombines TRBV7-2 with TRBJ2-4; TRBD2 might be the D (5 bases). V gave up 5 bases and J gave up 9 bases, with 14 bases separating them. This CDR3 is built from 13 residues. Germline V gives CDR1 SGHTA, CDR2 FQGNSA. CDR3 residues: CASSPPSLGIQYF. The CDR3 bases are TGTGCCAGCAGCCCTCCTAGCCTCGGCATTCAGTACTTC.